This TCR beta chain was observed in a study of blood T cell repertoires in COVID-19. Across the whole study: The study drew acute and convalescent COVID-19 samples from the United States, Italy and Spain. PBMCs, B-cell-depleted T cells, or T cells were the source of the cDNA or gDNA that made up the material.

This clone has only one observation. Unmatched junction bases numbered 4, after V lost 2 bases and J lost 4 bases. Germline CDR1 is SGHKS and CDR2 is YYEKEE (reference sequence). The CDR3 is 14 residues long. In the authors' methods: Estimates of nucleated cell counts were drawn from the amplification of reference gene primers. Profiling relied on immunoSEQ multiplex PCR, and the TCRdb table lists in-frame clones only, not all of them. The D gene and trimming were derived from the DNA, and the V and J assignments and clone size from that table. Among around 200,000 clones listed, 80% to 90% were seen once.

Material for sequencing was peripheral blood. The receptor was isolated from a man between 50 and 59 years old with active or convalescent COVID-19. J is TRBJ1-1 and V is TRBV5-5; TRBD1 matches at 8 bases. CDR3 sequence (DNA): TGTGCCAGCAGCTTAGGACAGGGTGGCACTGAAGCTTTCTTT. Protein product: CASSLGQGGTEAFF.